One and the same sample provided the 12 T cell receptor beta chains below, sequenced in a study of regulatory T cells in long-lasting Graves disease. Library construction for TCR beta used iRepertoire HTBI primers and Arm-PCR of CDR3 regions. MiXCR was run by TCRdb on the multiplex PCR reads, yielding one entry per CDR3 protein. The sample has about 350,000 distinct CDR3 sequences, roughly 15% seen once. The time point: newly diagnosed GD, antithyroid drugs for less than 3 months. With RNA extracted from PBMCs as input, the TCR library was made. This sample was shared with a second study, whose subject was T cells in Graves' hyperthyroidism and ophthalmopathy.

Source: peripheral blood mononuclear cells (PBMCs), taken at new diagnosis, from a patient treated with antithyroid drugs. The receptor set was obtained from a woman aged 18-29 years with Graves disease.

This clonotype was counted at least ten times. The chain couples TRBV2 to TRBJ2-7; D unresolved. Germline assignment: CDR1 SNHLY and CDR2 FYNNEI. The CDR3 runs 11 residues. V dropped 5 bases and J dropped 5 bases, with 7 bases sitting between them. In DNA, the CDR3 is TGTGCCAGCAGTTGGCCGGACGAGCAGTACTTC. The encoded protein is CASSWPDEQYF.

The CDR3 here is CASSRAGELYEQYF. The DNA of the CDR3 is TGTGCCAGCAGTCGGGCGGGAGAGCTCTACGAGCAGTACTTC. V and J are TRBV25-1 and TRBJ2-7, with 7 nucleotides matching TRBD2. This CDR3 contains 14 residues. Germline assignment: CDR1 MGHDK and CDR2 SYGVNS. V was pared by 5 bases and J by 3 bases, with 7 bases of the junction left unmatched.

In nucleotides, the CDR3 is TGTGCCACCAGTGGACTAGCGGGTCAATTGGAGCAGTTCTTC. This sequence encodes CATSGLAGQLEQFF. This chain connects TRBV24-1 to TRBJ2-1; 10 nucleotides agree with TRBD2. CDR1 and CDR2 (germline): KGHDR, SFDVKD. CDR3 length equals 14 residues. V lost 5 bases to trimming and J lost 10 bases; unmatched junction nucleotides: 7.

This clonotype was picked up many times. The rearrangement links TRBV7-2 to TRBJ2-7; a weak D match, TRBD2 (6 bases). The germline V gene has CDR1 SGHTA and CDR2 FQGNSA. V was clipped by 3 bases and J by 0 bases, with 12 bases between them. The CDR3 length is 15 residues. The CDR3 spells CASSLGRGSSYEQYF. DNA of the CDR3: TGTGCCAGCAGCTTGGGACGGGGGAGCTCCTACGAGCAGTACTTC.

This clonotype was recorded at least ten times. This rearrangement joins TRBV3-1 to TRBJ2-7; D tentatively reads TRBD1 or TRBD2 (7 bases each). Germline CDR1 and CDR2: LGHDT and YNNKEL (reference sequence). The CDR3 extends over 12 amino acids. This CDR3 reads CAAGGVSYEQYF. CDR3 DNA: TGTGCAGCAGGGGGGGTTTCCTACGAGCAGTACTTC.

The sample holds many counts of this clonotype. The chain employs TRBV28 and TRBJ2-1; D remains ambiguous. Germline loops: CDR1 MDHEN, CDR2 SYDVKM. CDR3 size: 11 residues. V was cut by 5 bases and J by 8 bases, with 7 bases left in between. This chain's CDR3 is CASSHLDEQFF. The CDR3 bases are TGTGCCAGCAGTCACCTGGATGAGCAGTTCTTC.

This clonotype was detected many times. This sequence joins TRBV7-9 and TRBJ1-1, with D perhaps matching TRBD1 (6 bases). This CDR3 region has 11 residues. The V gene's germline CDR1 is SEHNR and CDR2 FQNEAQ (reference sequence). Trimming removed 4 bases at V and 11 bases at J, with 11 bases between. The CDR3 DNA reads as TGTGCCAGCAGCTCGAGACAGGAGGCTTTCTTT. Encoded protein: CASSSRQEAFF.

The table lists this clonotype with many counts. The CDR3 sequence is CASSLQGEEQYF. The CDR3 DNA reads as TGTGCCAGCAGCCTACAGGGCGAGGAGCAGTACTTC. The chain has TRBV28 and TRBJ2-7, with a possible D match to TRBD1 (6 bases). CDR1 is MDHEN and CDR2 is SYDVKM in the germline V gene. Trimming removed 6 bases at V and 7 bases at J, with 13 bases between. CDR3 size: 12 residues.

The table lists this clonotype with a few counts. The chain carries TRBV7-8 and TRBJ2-2, with D possibly TRBD2 on 6 matching bases. The V and J ends lost 7 bases and 5 bases respectively, with 20 bases between them. The CDR3 extends over 16 amino acids. CDR1 and CDR2 (germline): SGHVS, FQNEAQ. This chain's CDR3 is CASTRLTGVKTGELFF. CDR3 DNA: TGTGCCAGCACCCGGTTGACGGGAGTAAAGACCGGGGAGCTGTTTTTT.

This sequence joins TRBV6-5 and TRBJ1-3; D gene uncertain. The germline V and J ends were trimmed by 1 base and 0 bases, with 10 bases remaining between them. Germline lookup yields CDR1 MNHEY and CDR2 SVGAGI. The CDR3 consists of 16 residues. CDR3 bases: TGTGCCAGCAGTTACTTATCCCCAAGCTCTGGAAACACCATATATTTT. Its protein product is CASSYLSPSSGNTIYF.

This chain links TRBV19 with TRBJ2-2; 7 bases agree with TRBD1. CDR3 length: 15 residues. Germline lookup yields CDR1 LNHDA and CDR2 SQIVND (reference sequence). Trimming took 2 bases from V and 4 from J; bases not matched to a gene: 4. The CDR3, as DNA: TGTGCCAGTAGTATAAGGGGGCGCGTCACCGGGGAGCTGTTTTTT. It yields the protein CASSIRGRVTGELFF.

This clonotype appeared a few times. At one end, the junction sequence differs from germline, possibly due to a read error. The V call is TRBV6-5, the J call TRBJ2-2; D is possibly TRBD1 or TRBD2 (5 bases each). This CDR3 comprises 15 residues. The germline CDR1 and CDR2 sequences are MNHEY and SVGAGI. The CDR3 sequence is CVSSSPGSNTGELFF. CDR3 sequence (DNA): TGTGTCAGCAGTTCACCAGGGAGTAACACCGGGGAGCTGTTTTTT.